This TCR beta chain is from a study of identical twins. The study's findings and limits: Fewer insertions characterized abundant cord blood beta clonotypes, whereas memory repertoires showed none. Out-of-frame alpha sequences shared between twins exhibited an excess of low generation probability.

After template switching added a universal primer site, the resulting cDNA carried unique molecular identifiers. TCRdb reprocessed the 5' RACE reads with MiXCR, giving one entry per CDR3 protein. The sample comprises about 530,000 distinct CDR3 sequences, under 25% of which are singletons, and approximately 0.52% rests with the top ten. On this clonotype: Its antigen is not identified.

Germline lookup yields CDR1 DFQATT and CDR2 SNEGSKA (reference sequence). The CDR3 extends over 13 amino acids. V gave up 3 bases and J gave up 6 bases, with 12 bases separating them. This sample was shared with a second study, whose subject was yellow fever vaccine responses in identical twins.

The sample comprised CD4+ T cells sorted from blood. The receptor comes from a woman between 18 and 30 years old in good health. J is TRBJ1-5 and V is TRBV20-1, with D tentatively TRBD1 (5 bases). CDR3 loop: CSASEGSLQPQHF. DNA for the CDR3: TGCAGTGCTAGTGAGGGGTCCCTTCAGCCCCAGCATTTT.